This entry concerns a single TCR beta chain. Its antigen is unknown. This sample was taken from a study of cytomegalovirus exposure and HLA in healthy donors. Study summary: Findings of an earlier analysis included about 120 million unique TCR beta sequences from 200 million or so T cells.

Broader study findings: Evidence from a later analysis indicated that most CMV-associated TCR beta chains looked HLA-restricted. Later analysis demonstrated an association between a missense DCLRE1C variant and TCR beta V- and J-gene trimming.

PCR primers comprised 60 Vbeta and 13 Jbeta primers. This table comes from immunoSEQ multiplex PCR, and its TCRdb copy is limited to in-frame clones, with some not included. This table holds approximately 38,000 clones. Germline lookup yields CDR1 SEHNR and CDR2 FQNEAQ (reference sequence). This CDR3 spans 18 amino acids. Trimming took 5 bases from V and 2 from J, leaving 25 bases between them. The chain uses TRBV7-9 and TRBJ2-7, with TRBD2 as a possible D gene (6 bases). Material for sequencing was PBMCs. The sequence derives from a man aged 40-49 years in good health and CMV-seropositive. The CDR3 coding sequence is TGTGCCAGCAGCAGTACCTCTTCGGGACTCCGGCAGGCCTACGAGCAGTACTTC. This encodes CASSSTSSGLRQAYEQYF. Based on the CDR3 plus reference TRBV7-9 and TRBJ2-7, the full variable domain is DTGVSQNPRHKITKRGQNVTFRCDPISEHNRLYWYRQTLGQGPEFLTYFQNEAQLEKSRLLSDRFSAERPKGSFSTLEIQRTEQGDSAMYLCASSSTSSGLRQAYEQYFGPGTRLTVT.